Below, 23 T cell receptor beta chains from the same sample are listed, as sequenced in a study of blood T cell repertoires in COVID-19 (dated by TCRdb to the early 2020s). The library was prepared using the immunoSEQ multiplex PCR assay. In its TCRdb copy, this immuneACCESS table keeps in-frame sequences only and misses some clones. Where compared with another copy, unresolved V genes explain less than half of these, and the others have no known cause. The sample data list over 70,000 clones, and more than 70% of these were observed just once. The top ten clones comprise 2% to 2.5% of the sample. Sequenced sample: peripheral blood. These receptors came from an older man with COVID-19, enrolled during active disease.

In nucleotides, the CDR3 is TGTGCCAGCAGCACCTCTTCTAGCGGGACCCTCGGGCAGTTCTTC. This codes for CASSTSSSGTLGQFF. This chain connects TRBV7-2 to TRBJ2-1; 9 nucleotides line up with TRBD2. This CDR3 comprises 15 residues. Per the germline V gene, CDR1 is SGHTA and CDR2 is FQGNSA. Trimming took 5 bases from V and 12 from J; bases not matched to a gene: 14.

The chain recombines TRBV15 with TRBJ1-3; possibly TRBD1 for D (5 bases). Per the germline V gene, CDR1 is LNHNV and CDR2 is YYDKDF (reference sequence). The CDR3 length is 15 residues. Trimming removed 0 bases from V and 2 bases from J, with 8 bases in between. DNA for the CDR3: TGTGCCACCAGCAGAGATCCGGGGGCTGGAAACACCATATATTTT. Translating gives CATSRDPGAGNTIYF.

The sample holds a few counts of this clone. The chain is built from TRBV5-5 and TRBJ2-6; perhaps TRBD1 as D (7 bases). The CDR3 totals 17 residues. In germline, CDR1 is SGHKS, CDR2 YYEKEE (reference sequence). Between the trimmed V and J ends, which lost 4 bases and 2 bases, there was a span of 16 bases. The CDR3: CASSPGGGSTGANVLTF. Here the CDR3 DNA reads TGTGCCAGCAGCCCTGGAGGGGGCAGCACTGGGGCCAACGTCCTGACTTTC.

This clone was counted only a few times. V is TRBV19 and J is TRBJ2-1, with D possibly TRBD1 on 7 matching bases. V was clipped by 1 base and J by 3 bases, with 25 bases between them. The CDR3 runs to 20 residues. Germline V CDR1 and CDR2: LNHDA, SQIVND (reference sequence). Here the CDR3 reads CASSIVYGGGLGENYNEQFF. CDR3 nucleotide sequence: TGTGCCAGTAGTATAGTGTATGGAGGGGGCTTAGGGGAGAACTACAATGAGCAGTTCTTC.

This chain joins TRBV7-2 and TRBJ2-3; 7 nucleotides match TRBD1. Germline V lookup: CDR1 SGHTA, CDR2 FQGNSA. Germline trimming cut 6 bases from V and 3 bases from J; bases unmatched to any gene: 12. The CDR3 runs to 16 residues. DNA of the CDR3: TGTGCCAGCAGTTTACGCTCGACAGGGCTGACAGATACGCAGTATTTT. It encodes CASSLRSTGLTDTQYF.

In this sample, this clone turned up once. The J gene is TRBJ2-5, the V gene TRBV6-6; 7 bases fit TRBD1. CDR1 is MNHNY, CDR2 SVGAGI, per germline (reference sequence). With V trimmed by 3 bases and J by 0 bases, 7 bases remained unmatched. This CDR3 has 16 residues. This CDR3 is CASSYRTGVHQETQYF. DNA of the CDR3: TGTGCCAGCAGTTATAGGACAGGCGTCCACCAAGAGACCCAGTACTTC.

The chain employs TRBV5-1 and TRBJ1-1; maybe TRBD1 (6 bases). The CDR3 runs 15 residues. Per germline, CDR1 SGHRS and CDR2 YFSETQ. Deletions cut 4 bases from V and 1 base from J, with 14 bases between. CDR3 nucleotides: TGCGCCAGCAGCGAAATCCTAGGGGGGAACACTGAAGCTTTCTTT. This gives the protein CASSEILGGNTEAFF.

V gene TRBV27 combines with J gene TRBJ1-1, with 8 bases identical to TRBD1. The CDR3 loop spans 14 amino acids. Germline lookup yields CDR1 MNHEY and CDR2 SMNVEV (reference sequence). V lost 5 bases to trimming and J lost 1 base; unmatched junction nucleotides: 3. CDR3 in DNA: TGTGCCAGCAGTGAGACAGGGGAGAACACTGAAGCTTTCTTT. Translated: CASSETGENTEAFF.

The rearrangement joins TRBV2 to TRBJ1-2; a weak D match, TRBD1 (5 bases). V lost 7 bases, J lost 2 bases, and 14 bases lay in between. Germline CDR1 SNHLY, CDR2 FYNNEI. The CDR3 is made up of 14 amino acids. The CDR3 spells CASKLGGGNYGYTF. The CDR3 bases are TGTGCCAGCAAATTGGGGGGTGGGAACTATGGCTACACCTTC.

V is TRBV18 and J is TRBJ1-1; D not certain. The germline CDR1 and CDR2 sequences are KGHSH and LQKENI. V was pared by 3 bases and J by 3 bases, with 8 bases between. This CDR3 is 13 amino acids long. CDR3 region: CASSPRADTEAFF. The CDR3 DNA sequence: TGTGCCAGCTCACCGAGGGCGGACACTGAAGCTTTCTTT.

The rearrangement links TRBV7-9 to TRBJ2-7; D remains ambiguous. Germline CDR1 and CDR2: SEHNR and FQNEAQ (reference sequence). The CDR3 length is 14 residues. Deletions cut 5 bases from V and 2 bases from J, with 13 bases between. The CDR3 here is CASSPLSLTYEQYF. The CDR3 nucleotides are TGTGCCAGCAGCCCGCTCTCACTGACCTACGAGCAGTACTTC.

This clone was counted between two and nine times. V gene TRBV11-3 combines with J gene TRBJ2-7, with TRBD2 identical over 9 bases. The CDR3 runs to 10 residues. CDR1 SGHNT and CDR2 YENEEA come from the germline V gene. The CDR3 DNA sequence: TGTGCCAGCAGAATAGCGGGAGAAGTGGTC. This translates into CASRIAGEVV.

This clone was counted a few times. The chain employs TRBV5-4 and TRBJ1-6, with TRBD1 matching 11 bases. Trimming at V came to 4 bases and at J to 8 bases, leaving 5 bases not matched to a gene. Per the germline V gene, CDR1 is SGHNT and CDR2 is YYREEE (reference sequence). The CDR3 runs 15 residues. CDR3 sequence reads: CASSPGQGGYSPLHF. The CDR3 bases are TGTGCCAGCAGCCCGGGACAGGGGGGGTATTCACCCCTCCACTTT.

As concerns this clone: A junction end diverges from the germline sequence, so it may reflect a read error. V gene TRBV3-1 (or the pseudogene TRBV3-2) combines with J gene TRBJ2-1; 8 bases map to TRBD2. The CDR3 contains 13 residues. Per germline, CDR1 LGHDT and CDR2 YNNKEL (reference sequence). The DNA of the CDR3 is TGCAGGCGGGGGGATGATACCTACAATGAGCAGTTCTTC. Amino acids: CRRGDDTYNEQFF.

Here the CDR3 DNA reads TGCGCCAGCAGCCAAGGACAGGGGGTGGACGAGCAGTACTTC. Its protein is CASSQGQGVDEQYF. The chain joins TRBV5-1 to TRBJ2-7; TRBD1 aligns across 10 bases. There are 14 residues in the CDR3. J gave up 5 bases and V 4 bases, and 6 bases lay outside the gene matches. Germline V lookup: CDR1 SGHRS, CDR2 YFSETQ.

V usage is TRBV3-1 (or the pseudogene TRBV3-2) and J usage is TRBJ2-7, with a weak D call TRBD1 (5 bases). With 2 bases removed from V and 3 bases from J, the gap between germline ends came to 11 bases. CDR1 LGHDT and CDR2 YNNKEL come from the germline V gene (reference sequence). CDR3 length: 14 amino acids. CDR3 sequence: CASSQMGLGYEQYF. DNA of the CDR3: TGTGCCAGCAGCCAAATGGGGCTCGGCTACGAGCAGTACTTC.

The chain uses TRBV28 and TRBJ1-5, with D unclear. This CDR3 has 12 residues. The V and J ends lost 2 bases and 6 bases respectively, with 5 bases between them. Germline V CDR1 and CDR2: MDHEN, SYDVKM. The CDR3 DNA follows: TGTGCCAGCAGTTTACTATCTCAGCCCCAGCATTTT. It encodes CASSLLSQPQHF.

The V and J genes are TRBV18 and TRBJ2-4, with no clear D. V dropped 3 bases and J dropped 0 bases, with 12 bases sitting between them. Germline CDR1 reads KGHSH; CDR2 reads LQKENI. The CDR3 covers 16 residues. Here the CDR3 reads CASSPVDILAKNIQYF. The CDR3 region has the DNA TGTGCCAGCTCACCGGTAGATATCCTAGCCAAAAACATTCAGTACTTC.

The chain has TRBV5-1 and TRBJ1-1, with 7 nucleotides matching TRBD1. From germline, CDR1 is SGHRS and CDR2 YFSETQ. V lost 4 bases to trimming and J lost 3 bases; unmatched junction nucleotides: 9. CDR3 length: 15 amino acids. The CDR3: CASSLGTAYYTEAFF. For the CDR3, the DNA is TGCGCCAGCAGCCTAGGGACAGCCTATTACACTGAAGCTTTCTTT.

The chain carries TRBV18 and TRBJ2-2; 9 bases agree with TRBD1. Germline CDR1 KGHSH, CDR2 LQKENI. Trimming at V came to 0 bases and at J to 4 bases, leaving 0 bases not matched to a gene. CDR3 size: 15 residues. The CDR3 sequence is CASSPPGQGTGELFF. The CDR3 nucleotides read TGTGCCAGCTCACCACCGGGACAGGGCACCGGGGAGCTGTTTTTT.

The chain employs TRBV7-8 and TRBJ1-2, with 10 bases lining up with TRBD1. V lost 2 bases and J lost 8; bases outside the gene matches: 8. CDR1 and CDR2 from the germline V gene are SGHVS and FQNEAQ. The CDR3 sequence is 15 residues long. This chain's CDR3 is CASSLLRQGARGYTF. The CDR3 DNA reads TGTGCCAGCAGCTTATTGAGACAGGGGGCGCGGGGCTACACCTTC.

The J gene is TRBJ2-5, the V gene TRBV12-5, with 9 bases matching TRBD1. Unmatched junction bases numbered 5, after V lost 1 base and J lost 5 bases. There are 15 residues in the CDR3. CDR1 is LGHNT, CDR2 FRNRAP, per germline. This CDR3 reads CASGLGDREGETQYF. CDR3 sequence (DNA): TGTGCTAGTGGTTTGGGGGACAGGGAGGGCGAGACCCAGTACTTC.

This clone was picked up many times. The V gene is TRBV5-5, the J gene TRBJ1-1; D may be TRBD1 (5 bases). This CDR3 has 14 residues. V lost 3 bases and J 0 bases, leaving 9 bases between the germline ends. Germline V gene data show CDR1 as SGHKS and CDR2 as YYEKEE (reference sequence). CDR3 protein: CASSWAGLNTEAFF. The CDR3 DNA reads as TGTGCCAGCAGCTGGGCAGGGCTGAACACTGAAGCTTTCTTT.